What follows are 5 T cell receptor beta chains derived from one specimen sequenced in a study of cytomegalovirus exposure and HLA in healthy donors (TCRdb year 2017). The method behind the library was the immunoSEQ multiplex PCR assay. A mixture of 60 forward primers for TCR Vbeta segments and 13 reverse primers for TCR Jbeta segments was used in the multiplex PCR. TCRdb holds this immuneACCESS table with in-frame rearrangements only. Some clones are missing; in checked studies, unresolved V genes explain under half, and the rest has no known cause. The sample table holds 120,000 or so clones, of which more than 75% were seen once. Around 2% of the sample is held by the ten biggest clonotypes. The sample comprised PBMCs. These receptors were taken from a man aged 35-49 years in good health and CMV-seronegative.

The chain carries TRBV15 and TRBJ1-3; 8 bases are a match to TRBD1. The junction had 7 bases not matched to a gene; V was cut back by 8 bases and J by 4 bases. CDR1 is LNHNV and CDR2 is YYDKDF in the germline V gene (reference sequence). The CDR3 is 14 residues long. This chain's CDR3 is CATGQGGSGNTIYF. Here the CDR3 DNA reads TGTGCCACCGGACAGGGAGGTTCCGGAAACACCATATATTTT. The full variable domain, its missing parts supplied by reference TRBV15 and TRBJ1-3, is DAMVIQNPRYQVTQFGKPVTLSCSQTLNHNVMYWYQQKSSQAPKLLFHYYDKDFNNEADTPDNFQSRRPNTSFCFLDIRSPGLGDTAMYLCATGQGGSGNTIYFGEGSWLTVV.

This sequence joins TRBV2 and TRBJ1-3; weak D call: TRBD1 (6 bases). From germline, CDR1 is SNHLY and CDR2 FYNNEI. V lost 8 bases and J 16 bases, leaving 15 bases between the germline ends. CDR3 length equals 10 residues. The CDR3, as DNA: TGTGCCAGCGGGGGGCGCGGGGGTTATTTT. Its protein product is CASGGRGGYF. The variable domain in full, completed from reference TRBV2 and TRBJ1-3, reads EPEVTQTPSHQVTQMGQEVILRCVPISNHLYFYWYRQILGQKVEFLVSFYNNEISEKSEIFDDQFSVERPDGSNFTLKIRSTKLEDSAMYFCASGGRGGYFGEGSWLTVV.

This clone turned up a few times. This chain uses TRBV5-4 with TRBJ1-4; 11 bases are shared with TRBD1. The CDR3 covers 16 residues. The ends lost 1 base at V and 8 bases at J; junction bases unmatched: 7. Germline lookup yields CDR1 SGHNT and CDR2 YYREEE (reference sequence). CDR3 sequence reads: CASSLRDRGESEKLFF. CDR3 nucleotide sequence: TGTGCCAGCAGCTTGCGGGACAGGGGGGAAAGCGAAAAACTGTTTTTT.

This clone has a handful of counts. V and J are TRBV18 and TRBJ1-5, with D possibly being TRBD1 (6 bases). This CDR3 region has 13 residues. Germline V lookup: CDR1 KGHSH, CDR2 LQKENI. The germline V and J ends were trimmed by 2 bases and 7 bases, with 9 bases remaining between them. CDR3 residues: CASSPGGAQPQHF. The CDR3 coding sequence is TGTGCCAGCTCACCAGGGGGGGCCCAGCCCCAGCATTTT.

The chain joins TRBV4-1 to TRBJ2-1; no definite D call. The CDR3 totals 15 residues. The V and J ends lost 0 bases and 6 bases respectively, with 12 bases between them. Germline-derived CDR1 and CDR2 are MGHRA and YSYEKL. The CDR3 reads CASSQELRSRNEQFF. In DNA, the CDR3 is TGCGCCAGCAGCCAAGAACTCAGGTCTCGCAATGAGCAGTTCTTC.